Below, one T cell receptor (beta chain) is given with its context. The antigen is unknown. The sample originates from a study of cytomegalovirus exposure and HLA in healthy donors. Findings and limits, study-wide: Among the CMV-associated chains, three were confirmed in vitro as specific for CMV antigens. TCR beta V- and J-gene trimming, according to a later analysis, was linked to a missense DCLRE1C variant. A later analysis showed TCR association rates differing by HLA locus, peaking at DRB1 and lowest at HLA-C.

This CDR3 spans 16 amino acids. J gave up 7 bases and V 6 bases, and 13 bases lay outside the gene matches. Germline CDR1 reads SNHLY; CDR2 reads FYNNEI. The PCR made use of 60 Vbeta and 13 Jbeta primers. In the original workflow: Counted up in a later analysis, unique TCR beta chains came to some 82 million, with roughly 11 million shared. TCRdb's copy holds only in-frame clones and misses some; the assay was immunoSEQ multiplex PCR. D and trimming were read from the DNA, whereas the V and J calls and clone size are those reported in that table. The data hold 150,000 to 200,000 clones, with roughly 80% observed a single time.

The genes are TRBV2 and TRBJ2-3; 10 nucleotides agree with TRBD1. Specimen: PBMCs. This clonotype originated in a female donor in good health and CMV-seronegative. The CDR3 DNA follows: TGTGCCAGCAGGACAGGGGGCGGTTCATCGGTGTATACGCAGTATTTT. Protein sequence: CASRTGGGSSVYTQYF. Looking up the rest from reference TRBV2 and TRBJ2-3 gives the full variable domain: EPEVTQTPSHQVTQMGQEVILRCVPISNHLYFYWYRQILGQKVEFLVSFYNNEISEKSEIFDDQFSVERPDGSNFTLKIRSTKLEDSAMYFCASRTGGGSSVYTQYFGPGTRLTVL.